Each of the 8 T cell receptor beta chains below was sequenced from the same sample in a study of T cells in women clearing cervical HPV infection. Profiled with immunoSEQ multiplex PCR; TCRdb holds only in-frame clones, not every one. The sample totals 25,000 to 35,000 clones. Sequenced input: blood buffy coat. These receptors originate from a woman aged 18-70 years with a cervical HPV16 infection that either progressed to CIN3+ or cleared (not recorded which).

As for this clone: The read ends 3 residues early relative to the CDR3; the germline J gene fills the gap. The chain uses TRBV19 and TRBJ2-1; 7 bases are a match to TRBD2. The CDR3 extends over 16 amino acids. Germline V lookup: CDR1 LNHDA, CDR2 SQIVND (reference sequence). Trimming removed 7 bases from V and 8 bases from J; junction bases left unmatched: 17. This CDR3 is CASIPGGGRLIHEQFF. The CDR3 DNA, read in part, is TGTGCCAGTATCCCTGGGGGGGGACGTCTAATCCATGAG. The full variable domain, completed using reference TRBV19 and TRBJ2-1, is DGGITQSPKYLFRKEGQNVTLSCEQNLNHDAMYWYRQDPGQGLRLIYYSQIVNDFQKGDIAEGYSVSREKKESFPLTVTSAQKNPTAFYLCASIPGGGRLIHEQFFGPGTRLTVL.

Concerning this clone itself: The read terminates 3 residues before the CDR3 end, so the remaining end is supplied by the germline J gene. The chain recombines TRBV20-1 with TRBJ2-7; D possibly corresponds to TRBD2 (6 bases). V dropped 2 bases and J dropped 2 bases, with 19 bases sitting between them. CDR3 size: 16 residues. Germline values: CDR1 DFQATT, CDR2 SNEGSKA (reference sequence). CDR3 DNA (partial): TGCAGTGCTAGACGTTTGGGCTCGGGGGAGGCCTACGAG. Protein product: CSARRLGSGEAYE. The whole CDR3 region reads CSARRLGSGEAYEQYF.

Notes on this clone: The missing CDR3 end, 3 residues past where the read stops, is filled in from the germline J gene. The chain recombines TRBV5-6 with TRBJ1-5, with a possible D match to TRBD1 (5 bases). The CDR3 length is 15 residues. CDR1 and CDR2 from the germline V gene are SGHDT and YYEEEE. With 2 bases removed from V and 4 bases from J, the gap between germline ends came to 13 bases. The CDR3 bases that were read are TGTGCCAGCAGCTTTCAGGGTTCGTGGAATCAGCCC. This sequence encodes CASSFQGSWNQP. The full CDR3 sequence reads CASSFQGSWNQPQHF.

Turning to this clone: Read coverage stops 3 residues before the CDR3 terminus; the germline J gene supplies the remainder. This chain connects TRBV20-1 to TRBJ2-2; possible D gene TRBD2, 6 bases. This CDR3 has 16 amino acids. The ends were cut back, 2 bases at V and 5 bases at J, with 18 bases in the middle. The germline CDR1 and CDR2 sequences are DFQATT and SNEGSKA (reference sequence). The part of the CDR3 DNA that was read is TGCAGTGCTAGATCCCGGGTTCGCGCGGGGACCGGGGAG. It is translated as CSARSRVRAGTGE. The whole CDR3 sequence reads CSARSRVRAGTGELFF.

Remarks on this clone: The DNA ends 3 residues before the CDR3 does, and the rest of the CDR3 is filled in from the germline J gene. The rearrangement uses TRBV10-3 and TRBJ1-1; D is uncertain. Germline CDR1 is ENHRY and CDR2 is SYGVKD. The germline V and J ends were trimmed by 8 bases and 3 bases, with 13 bases remaining between them. This CDR3 is built from 13 residues. The CDR3 loop is CAIAGNPDTEAFF. CDR3 bases read: TGTGCCATCGCGGGCAATCCGGACACTGAA.

Turning to this clone: The CDR3 end is not reached by the read, which stops 3 residues before it; the germline J gene fills it in. The chain couples TRBV6-4 to TRBJ1-6; 7 bases are a match to TRBD1. Germline lookup yields CDR1 MRHNA and CDR2 SNTAGT. The CDR3 totals 14 residues. Trimming at V came to 6 bases and at J to 8 bases, leaving 7 bases not matched to a gene. CDR3 in amino acids: CASSAGQLHSPLHF. Partial CDR3 DNA: TGTGCCAGCAGCGCGGGACAGCTTCATTCACCC.

Concerning this clone itself: The sequenced fragment ends 3 residues before the CDR3 boundary, so the rest is inferred from the germline J gene. V is TRBV14 and J is TRBJ2-1; TRBD2 aligns across 8 bases. The V gene's germline CDR1 is SGHDN and CDR2 FVKESK. The CDR3 totals 16 residues. J was trimmed by 5 bases and V by 4 bases; bases with no gene match: 10. Incomplete CDR3 DNA: TGTGCCAGCAGCCCTGTAGCGGGATGGACAGACAATGAG. This encodes CASSPVAGWTDNE. The CDR3 as a whole reads CASSPVAGWTDNEQFF. Full variable domain (missing parts from reference TRBV14 and TRBJ2-1): EAGVTQFPSHSVIEKGQTVTLRCDPISGHDNLYWYRRVMGKEIKFLLHFVKESKQDESGMPNNRFLAERTGGTYSTLKVQPAELEDSGVYFCASSPVAGWTDNEQFFGPGTRLTVL.

A note on this clone: The CDR3 end falls 3 residues outside the read, so it is completed with the germline J gene. This chain connects TRBV19 to TRBJ1-2; D gene ambiguous. With 4 bases removed from V and 7 bases from J, the gap between germline ends came to 22 bases. Per the germline V gene, CDR1 is LNHDA and CDR2 is SQIVND (reference sequence). The CDR3 has 16 amino acids. Partial CDR3 DNA: TGTGCCAGTAGTAAAGAAAGTTCCCAAGAAGCGGGTGGC. Its translation: CASSKESSQEAGG. The complete CDR3 sequence is CASSKESSQEAGGYTF.